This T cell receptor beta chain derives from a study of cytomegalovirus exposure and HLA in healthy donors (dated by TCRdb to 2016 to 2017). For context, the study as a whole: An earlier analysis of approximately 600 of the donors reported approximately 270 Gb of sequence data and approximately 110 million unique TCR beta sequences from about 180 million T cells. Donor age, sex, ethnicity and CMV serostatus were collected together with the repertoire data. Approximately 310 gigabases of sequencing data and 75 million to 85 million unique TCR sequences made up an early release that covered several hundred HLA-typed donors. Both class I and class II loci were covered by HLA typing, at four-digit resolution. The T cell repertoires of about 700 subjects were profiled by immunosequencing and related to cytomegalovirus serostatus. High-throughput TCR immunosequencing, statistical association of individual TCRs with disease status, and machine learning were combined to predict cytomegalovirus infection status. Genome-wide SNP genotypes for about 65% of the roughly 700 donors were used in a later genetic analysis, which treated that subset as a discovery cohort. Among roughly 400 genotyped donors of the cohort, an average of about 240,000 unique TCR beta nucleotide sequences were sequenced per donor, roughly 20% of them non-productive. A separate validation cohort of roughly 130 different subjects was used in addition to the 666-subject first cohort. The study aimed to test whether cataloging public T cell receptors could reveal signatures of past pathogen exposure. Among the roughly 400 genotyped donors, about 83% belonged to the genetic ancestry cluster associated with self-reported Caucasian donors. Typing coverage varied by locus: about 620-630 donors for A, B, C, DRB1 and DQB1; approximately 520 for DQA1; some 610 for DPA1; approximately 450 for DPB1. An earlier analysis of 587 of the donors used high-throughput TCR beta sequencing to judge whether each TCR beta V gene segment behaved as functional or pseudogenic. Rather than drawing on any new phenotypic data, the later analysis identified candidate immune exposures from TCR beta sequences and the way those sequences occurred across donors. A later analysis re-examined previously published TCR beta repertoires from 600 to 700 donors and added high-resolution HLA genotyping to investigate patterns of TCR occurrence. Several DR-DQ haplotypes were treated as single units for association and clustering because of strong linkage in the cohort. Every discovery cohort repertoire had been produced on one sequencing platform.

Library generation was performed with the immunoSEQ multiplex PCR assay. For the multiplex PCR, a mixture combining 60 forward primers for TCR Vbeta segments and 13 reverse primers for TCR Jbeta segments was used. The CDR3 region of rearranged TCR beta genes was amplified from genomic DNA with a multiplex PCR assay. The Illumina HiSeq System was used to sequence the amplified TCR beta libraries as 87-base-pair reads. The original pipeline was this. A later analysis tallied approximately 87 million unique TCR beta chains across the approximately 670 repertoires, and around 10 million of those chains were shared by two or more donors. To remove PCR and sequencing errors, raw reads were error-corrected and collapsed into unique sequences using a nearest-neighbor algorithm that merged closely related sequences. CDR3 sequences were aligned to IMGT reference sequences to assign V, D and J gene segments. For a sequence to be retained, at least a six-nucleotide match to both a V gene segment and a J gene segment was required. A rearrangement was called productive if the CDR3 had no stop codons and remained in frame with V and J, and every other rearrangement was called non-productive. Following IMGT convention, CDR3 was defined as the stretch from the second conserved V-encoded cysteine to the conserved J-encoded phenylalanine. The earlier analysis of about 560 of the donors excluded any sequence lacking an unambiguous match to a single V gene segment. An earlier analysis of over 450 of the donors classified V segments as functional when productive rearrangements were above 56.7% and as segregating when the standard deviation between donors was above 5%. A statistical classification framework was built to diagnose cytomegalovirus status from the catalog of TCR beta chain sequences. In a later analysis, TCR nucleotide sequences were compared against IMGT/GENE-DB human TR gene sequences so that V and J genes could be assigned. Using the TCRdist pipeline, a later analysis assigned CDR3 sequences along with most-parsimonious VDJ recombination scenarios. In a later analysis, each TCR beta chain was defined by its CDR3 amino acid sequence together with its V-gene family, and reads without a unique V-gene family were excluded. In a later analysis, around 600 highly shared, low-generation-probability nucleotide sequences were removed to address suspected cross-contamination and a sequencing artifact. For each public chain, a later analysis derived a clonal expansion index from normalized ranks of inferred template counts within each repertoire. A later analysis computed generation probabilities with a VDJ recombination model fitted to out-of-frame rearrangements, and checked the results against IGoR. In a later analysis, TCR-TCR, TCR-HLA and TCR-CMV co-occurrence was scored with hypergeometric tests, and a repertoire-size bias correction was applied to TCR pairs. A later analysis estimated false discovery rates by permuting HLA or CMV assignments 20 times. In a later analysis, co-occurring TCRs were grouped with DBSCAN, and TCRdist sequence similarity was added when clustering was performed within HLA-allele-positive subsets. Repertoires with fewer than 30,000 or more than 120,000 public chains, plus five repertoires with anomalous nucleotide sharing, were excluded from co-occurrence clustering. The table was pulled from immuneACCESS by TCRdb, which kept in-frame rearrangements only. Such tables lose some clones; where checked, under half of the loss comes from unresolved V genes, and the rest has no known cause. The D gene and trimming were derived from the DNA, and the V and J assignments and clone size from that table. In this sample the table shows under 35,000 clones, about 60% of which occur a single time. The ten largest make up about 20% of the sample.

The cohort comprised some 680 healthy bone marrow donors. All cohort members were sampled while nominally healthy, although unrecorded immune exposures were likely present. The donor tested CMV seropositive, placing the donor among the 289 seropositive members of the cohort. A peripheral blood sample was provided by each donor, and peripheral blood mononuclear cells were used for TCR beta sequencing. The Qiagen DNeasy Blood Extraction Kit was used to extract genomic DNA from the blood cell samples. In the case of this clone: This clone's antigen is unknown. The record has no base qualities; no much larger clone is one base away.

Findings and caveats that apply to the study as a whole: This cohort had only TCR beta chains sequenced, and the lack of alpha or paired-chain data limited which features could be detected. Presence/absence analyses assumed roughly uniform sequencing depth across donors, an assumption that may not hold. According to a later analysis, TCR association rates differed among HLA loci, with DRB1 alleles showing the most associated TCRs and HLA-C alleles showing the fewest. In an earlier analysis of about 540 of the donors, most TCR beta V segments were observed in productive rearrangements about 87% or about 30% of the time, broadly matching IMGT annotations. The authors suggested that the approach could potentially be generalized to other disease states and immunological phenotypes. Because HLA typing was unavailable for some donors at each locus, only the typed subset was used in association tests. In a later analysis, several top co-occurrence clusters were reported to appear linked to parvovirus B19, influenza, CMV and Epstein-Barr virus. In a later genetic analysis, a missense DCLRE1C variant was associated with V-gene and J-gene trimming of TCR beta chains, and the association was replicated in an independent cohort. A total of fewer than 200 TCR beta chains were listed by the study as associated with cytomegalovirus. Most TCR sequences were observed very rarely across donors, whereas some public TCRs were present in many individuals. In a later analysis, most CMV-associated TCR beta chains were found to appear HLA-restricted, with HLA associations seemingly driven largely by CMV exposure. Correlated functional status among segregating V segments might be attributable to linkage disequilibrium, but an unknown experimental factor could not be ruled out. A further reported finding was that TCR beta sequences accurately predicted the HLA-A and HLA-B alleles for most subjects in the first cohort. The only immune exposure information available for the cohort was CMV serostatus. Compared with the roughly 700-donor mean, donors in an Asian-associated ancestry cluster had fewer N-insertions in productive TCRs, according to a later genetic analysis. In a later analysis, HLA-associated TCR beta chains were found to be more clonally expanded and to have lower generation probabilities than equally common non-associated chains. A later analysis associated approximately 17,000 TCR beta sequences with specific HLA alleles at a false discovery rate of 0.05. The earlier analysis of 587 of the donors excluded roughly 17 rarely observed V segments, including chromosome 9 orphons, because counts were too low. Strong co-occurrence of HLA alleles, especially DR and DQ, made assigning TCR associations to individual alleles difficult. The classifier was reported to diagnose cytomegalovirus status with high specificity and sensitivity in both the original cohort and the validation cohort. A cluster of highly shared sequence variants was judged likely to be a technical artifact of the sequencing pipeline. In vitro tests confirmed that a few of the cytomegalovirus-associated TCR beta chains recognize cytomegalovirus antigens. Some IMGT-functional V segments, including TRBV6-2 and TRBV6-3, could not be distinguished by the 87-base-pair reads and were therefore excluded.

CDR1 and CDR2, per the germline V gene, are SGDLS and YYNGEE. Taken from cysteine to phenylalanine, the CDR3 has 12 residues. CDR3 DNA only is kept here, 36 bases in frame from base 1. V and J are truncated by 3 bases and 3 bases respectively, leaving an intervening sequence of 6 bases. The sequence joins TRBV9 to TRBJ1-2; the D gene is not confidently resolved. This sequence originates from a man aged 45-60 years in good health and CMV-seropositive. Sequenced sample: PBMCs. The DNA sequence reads TGTGCCAGCAGCGCAGGATACTATGGCTACACCTTC. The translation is CASSAGYYGYTF.